This T cell receptor beta chain was profiled in a study of cytomegalovirus exposure and HLA in healthy donors. Findings and limits, study-wide: The finding came from a later analysis; first-cohort TCR clusters tended to co-occur in the roughly 120 validation repertoires. Researchers reported that three CMV-associated chains were confirmed in vitro as CMV antigen-specific. Reports showed the classifier diagnosing cytomegalovirus status with high specificity and sensitivity.

About this clone: What it binds is not known.

The CDR3 sequence is 15 residues long. V was trimmed by 5 bases and J by 9 bases, leaving 19 bases between them. Germline values: CDR1 SGHTA, CDR2 FQGTGA. Clones were read by immunoSEQ multiplex PCR, and TCRdb kept only the in-frame ones, dropping some. There are under 75,000 clones in the sample; almost 95% occur only once, and about 5% lies in the top ten. The TCR was taken from a man in his late teens or twenties in good health and CMV-seropositive. This chain uses TRBV7-3 with TRBJ2-2; D not certain. Source material: PBMCs. The CDR3 bases are TGTGCCAGCAGCCCCGGAACCGCACGGCGGAGGGAGCTGTTTTTT. It encodes CASSPGTARRRELFF.